The rows below give T cell receptor beta chains drawn from one sample of a study of neurological immune-mediated disorders. TCRdb reanalysed the 5' RACE reads using MiXCR and keeps one entry per CDR3 protein. The sample holds tens of thousands of distinct CDR3 sequences, 3.5% to 4% seen once. The specimen sequenced was CD4+ T cells from blood. The receptors were sampled from a woman aged 40 to 50 with multiple sclerosis. Each CDR3 is given with its conserved first and last residue. D genes are given only for firm matches. Size is omitted from some rows. Given values are once, few, many or a class for expanded clones.

V gene	D gene	J gene	clone size	CDR3 protein	CDR3 DNA
TRBV12-3/TRBV12-4	TRBD1	TRBJ1-1	many	CASNETGQDTEAFF	TGTGCCAGCAACGAGACAGGGCAGGACACTGAAGCTTTCTTT
TRBV29-1	TRBD2	TRBJ2-1	medium-sized	CSVGSGRYYNEQFF	TGCAGCGTGGGTAGCGGGAGATACTACAATGAGCAGTTCTTC
TRBV20-1	-	TRBJ2-3	many	CSARDLTDTQYF	TGCAGTGCGCGTGACTTAACAGATACGCAGTATTTT
TRBV7-9	-	TRBJ1-1	many	CASSLEGGGLSSAFF	TGTGCCAGCAGCTTAGAGGGCGGGGGGCTGTCATCAGCTTTCTTT
TRBV20-1	-	TRBJ1-1	many	CSARSGTGQGAFF	TGCAGTGCCCGATCCGGGACGGGTCAGGGCGCTTTCTTT
TRBV3-1	-	TRBJ1-1	many	CASSQGRGNTEAFF	TGTGCCAGCAGCCAAGGTAGGGGCAACACTGAAGCTTTCTTT
TRBV5-1	-	TRBJ2-1	many	CASSPVARAAYNEQFF	TGCGCCAGCAGCCCCGTAGCGAGGGCGGCCTACAATGAGCAGTTCTTC
TRBV5-1	-	TRBJ2-5	many	CASSPGQIGETQYF	TGCGCCAGCAGCCCTGGACAGATCGGAGAGACCCAGTACTTC
TRBV7-9	-	TRBJ1-2	many	CASSLFGAPGGYTF	TGTGCCAGCAGCTTATTCGGAGCGCCGGGTGGCTACACCTTC
TRBV14	-	TRBJ2-2	many	CASSQLVNTGELFF	TGTGCCAGCAGCCAATTGGTCAACACCGGGGAGCTGTTTTTT
TRBV2	-	TRBJ1-1	many	CASSENLNNPPTWAFF	TGTGCCAGCAGTGAAAATTTAAATAACCCTCCTACGTGGGCTTTCTTT
TRBV5-1	TRBD1	TRBJ1-5	many	CASSLFGQGDQPQHF	TGCGCCAGCAGCTTGTTTGGACAGGGTGACCAGCCCCAGCATTTT
TRBV9	-	TRBJ2-1	many	CASSVGGLNEQFF	TGTGCCAGCAGCGTAGGCGGTTTGAATGAGCAGTTCTTC
TRBV2	TRBD1	TRBJ1-5	many	CASTALRGLRQPQHF	TGTGCCAGCACTGCCCTCAGGGGGTTAAGGCAGCCCCAGCATTTT
TRBV20-1	-	TRBJ2-5	many	CSARHGGLETQYF	TGCAGTGCGAGACACGGGGGTCTGGAGACCCAGTACTTC
TRBV3-1	TRBD2	TRBJ2-4	many	CASSPSGGIQYF	TGTGCCAGCAGCCCTAGCGGGGGCATTCAGTACTTC
TRBV6-5	TRBD1	TRBJ1-4	many	CASSYSTGQFEKLFF	TGTGCCAGCAGTTACTCGACAGGGCAATTCGAAAAACTGTTTTTT
TRBV11-3	-	TRBJ2-1	many	CASPFFPGRWAYNEQFF	TGTGCCAGCCCCTTCTTCCCCGGTCGGTGGGCTTACAATGAGCAGTTCTTC
TRBV6-1	-	TRBJ1-1	-	CASSMSQGTTEAFF	TGTGCCAGCTCAATGTCCCAGGGCACCACTGAAGCTTTCTTT
TRBV5-1	-	TRBJ2-7	many	CASSLLTDSEQYF	TGCGCCAGCAGCTTGTTGACGGACTCCGAGCAGTACTTC
TRBV20-1	-	TRBJ1-1	many	CSARAGPGDTEAFF	TGCAGTGCCCGCGCCGGGCCGGGGGACACTGAAGCTTTCTTT
TRBV14	-	TRBJ1-2	many	CASSQAGRGYGYTF	TGTGCCAGCAGTCAAGCGGGACGTGGCTATGGCTACACCTTC